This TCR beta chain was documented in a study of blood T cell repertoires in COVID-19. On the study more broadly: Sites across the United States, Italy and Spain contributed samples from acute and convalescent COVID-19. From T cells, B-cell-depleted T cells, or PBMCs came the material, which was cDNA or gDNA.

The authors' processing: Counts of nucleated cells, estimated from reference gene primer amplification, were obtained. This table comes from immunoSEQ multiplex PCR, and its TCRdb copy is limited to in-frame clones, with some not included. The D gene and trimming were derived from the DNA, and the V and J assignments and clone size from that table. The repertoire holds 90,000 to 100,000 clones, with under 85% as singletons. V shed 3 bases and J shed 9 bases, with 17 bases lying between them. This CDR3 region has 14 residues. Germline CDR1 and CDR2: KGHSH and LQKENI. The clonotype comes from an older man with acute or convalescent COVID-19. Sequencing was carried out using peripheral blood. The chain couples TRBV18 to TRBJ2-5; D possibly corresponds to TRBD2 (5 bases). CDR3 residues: CASSPPIRPGAQYF. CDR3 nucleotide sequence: TGTGCCAGCTCACCTCCTATCAGGCCCGGGGCCCAGTACTTC.